The 10 T cell receptor beta chains below were found in one sample sequenced in a study of T cell responses to AZD1222 COVID-19 vaccine. The assay was immunoSEQ multiplex PCR, and TCRdb's table has in-frame clones only and misses some. This table holds under 150,000 clones, 70% to 90% found once. The sequencing used peripheral blood, collected on day 0 of MenACWY control vaccination. These receptors were taken from an adult in good health.

The V gene is TRBV19, the J gene TRBJ2-7; D is ambiguous. The CDR3 consists of 14 residues. CDR1 is LNHDA, CDR2 SQIVND, per germline (reference sequence). Trimming stripped 1 base from V and 0 bases from J, with 7 bases between. The CDR3 nucleotides are TGTGCCAGTAGTATAGGGCGGATCTCCTACGAGCAGTACTTC. Translation gives CASSIGRISYEQYF.

The V gene is TRBV5-1, the J gene TRBJ2-5; tentative D call: TRBD1 (6 bases). The CDR3 length is 13 residues. The germline V gene encodes CDR1 SGHRS and CDR2 YFSETQ. V lost 4 bases to trimming and J lost 3 bases, with 10 bases between them. CDR3 nucleotide sequence: TGCGCCAGCAGCCCTGAGGGGGAAGAGACCCAGTACTTC. It specifies CASSPEGEETQYF.

This sequence joins TRBV4-2 and TRBJ2-1; TRBD2 matches 9 bases. The germline V gene encodes CDR1 LGHNA and CDR2 YNFKEQ. The CDR3 contains 16 residues. The trim removed 2 bases at V and 5 bases at J, leaving 7 bases unmatched. CDR3 loop: CASSQRSGGSNNEQFF. The CDR3 coding sequence is TGTGCCAGCAGCCAACGGAGCGGGGGGTCGAACAATGAGCAGTTCTTC.

The rearrangement joins TRBV5-1 to TRBJ1-2; 8 bases are a match to TRBD1. CDR1 SGHRS and CDR2 YFSETQ come from the germline V gene. This CDR3 is 15 amino acids long. V was pared by 0 bases and J by 4 bases, with 5 bases of the junction left unmatched. The CDR3 sequence: CASSLGGQVVYGYTF. In nucleotides, the CDR3 is TGCGCCAGCAGCTTGGGGGGACAGGTGGTCTATGGCTACACCTTC. Looking up the rest from reference TRBV5-1 and TRBJ1-2 gives the full variable domain: KAGVTQTPRYLIKTRGQQVTLSCSPISGHRSVSWYQQTPGQGLQFLFEYFSETQRNKGNFPGRFSGRQFSNSRSEMNVSTLELGDSALYLCASSLGGQVVYGYTFGSGTRLTVV.

The genes are TRBV5-4 and TRBJ2-5, with D possibly matching TRBD1 (5 bases). This CDR3 region has 13 residues. Germline CDR1 and CDR2: SGHNT and YYREEE (reference sequence). Trimming cost V 1 base and J 3 bases, with 7 bases left between them. The CDR3 loop reads CASSLTGEETQYF. In DNA form, the CDR3 reads TGTGCCAGCAGCTTGACAGGTGAAGAGACCCAGTACTTC. Using reference TRBV5-4 and TRBJ2-5 for the parts outside the CDR3, the full variable domain is ETGVTQSPTHLIKTRGQQVTLRCSSQSGHNTVSWYQQALGQGPQFIFQYYREEENGRGNFPPRFSGLQFPNYSSELNVNALELDDSALYLCASSLTGEETQYFGPGTRLLVL.

This clone was counted a single time. The gene calls are TRBV11-2 and TRBJ1-2; D perhaps matches TRBD1 (5 bases). This CDR3 has 16 residues. CDR1 and CDR2 from the germline V gene are SGHAT and FQNNGV. V lost 5 bases and J 4 bases, leaving 20 bases between the germline ends. The CDR3 sequence: CASSPGMGGLIYGYTF. The CDR3 DNA follows: TGTGCCAGCAGCCCGGGGATGGGGGGTTTAATCTATGGCTACACCTTC.

The V call is TRBV6-5, the J call TRBJ1-4, with 7 nucleotides matching TRBD1. Per germline, CDR1 MNHEY and CDR2 SVGAGI. V was clipped by 6 bases and J by 8 bases; unmatched bases: 12. The CDR3 extends over 15 amino acids. CDR3 sequence (DNA): TGTGCCAGCAGCCGCTTACAGGGGCTTAGAGAAAAACTGTTTTTT. This codes for CASSRLQGLREKLFF.

The chain employs TRBV4-1 and TRBJ1-5; D perhaps matches TRBD1 (5 bases). Germline V gene sequence: CDR1 MGHRA, CDR2 YSYEKL. The CDR3 covers 13 residues. V was trimmed by 5 bases and J by 5 bases, leaving 10 bases between them. The CDR3 region is CASSMGRDQPQHF. The CDR3, as DNA: TGCGCCAGCAGCATGGGGCGAGATCAGCCCCAGCATTTT.

This clone appeared once. V gene TRBV28 combines with J gene TRBJ2-1, with 7 bases lining up with TRBD2. The V gene's germline CDR1 is MDHEN and CDR2 SYDVKM. V trimming: 3 bases; J trimming: 7 bases; junction bases outside the gene matches: 6. The CDR3 is 14 residues long. CDR3 DNA: TGTGCCAGCAGTTTGGGGGGGAGTGGAAATGAGCAGTTCTTC. Translating gives CASSLGGSGNEQFF.

The chain joins TRBV7-2 to TRBJ2-3; 15 bases agree with TRBD2. V dropped 5 bases and J dropped 2; count of bases not matched to a gene: 5. CDR1 is SGHTA, CDR2 FQGNSA, per germline. The CDR3 sequence is 17 residues long. The CDR3 here is CASSRTSGGATTDTQYF. As DNA, the CDR3 is TGTGCCAGCAGCCGGACTAGCGGGGGGGCGACCACAGATACGCAGTATTTT.